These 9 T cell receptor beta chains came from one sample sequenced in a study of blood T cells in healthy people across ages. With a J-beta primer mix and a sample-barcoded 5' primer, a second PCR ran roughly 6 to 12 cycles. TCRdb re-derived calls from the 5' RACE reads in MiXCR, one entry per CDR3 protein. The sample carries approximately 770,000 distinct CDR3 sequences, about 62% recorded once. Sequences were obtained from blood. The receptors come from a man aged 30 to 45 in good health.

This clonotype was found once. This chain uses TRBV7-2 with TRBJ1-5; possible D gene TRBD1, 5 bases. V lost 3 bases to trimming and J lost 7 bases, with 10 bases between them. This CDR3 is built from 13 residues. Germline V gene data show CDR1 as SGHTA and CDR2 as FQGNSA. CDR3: CASSFGAFQPQHF. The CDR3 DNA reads TGTGCCAGCAGCTTCGGGGCTTTCCAGCCCCAGCATTTT. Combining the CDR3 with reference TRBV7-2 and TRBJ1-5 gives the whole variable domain GAGVSQSPSNKVTEKGKDVELRCDPISGHTALYWYRQSLGQGLEFLIYFQGNSAPDKSGLPSDRFSAERTGGSVSTLTIQRTQQEDSAVYLCASSFGAFQPQHFGDGTRLSIL.

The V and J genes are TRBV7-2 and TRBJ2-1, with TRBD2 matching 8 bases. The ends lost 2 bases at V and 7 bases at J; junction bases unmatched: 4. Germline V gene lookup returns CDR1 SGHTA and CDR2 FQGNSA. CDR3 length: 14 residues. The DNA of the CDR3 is TGTGCCAGCAGCTTATACGGGAGGGAAAATGAGCAGTTCTTC. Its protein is CASSLYGRENEQFF. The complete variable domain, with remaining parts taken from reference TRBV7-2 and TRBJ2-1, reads GAGVSQSPSNKVTEKGKDVELRCDPISGHTALYWYRQSLGQGLEFLIYFQGNSAPDKSGLPSDRFSAERTGGSVSTLTIQRTQQEDSAVYLCASSLYGRENEQFFGPGTRLTVL.

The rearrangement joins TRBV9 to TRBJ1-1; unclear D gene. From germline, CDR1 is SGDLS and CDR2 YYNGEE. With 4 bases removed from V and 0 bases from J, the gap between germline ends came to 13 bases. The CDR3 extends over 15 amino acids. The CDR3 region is CASSLPTALNTEAFF. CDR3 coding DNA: TGTGCCAGCAGCCTACCGACCGCATTGAACACTGAAGCTTTCTTT.

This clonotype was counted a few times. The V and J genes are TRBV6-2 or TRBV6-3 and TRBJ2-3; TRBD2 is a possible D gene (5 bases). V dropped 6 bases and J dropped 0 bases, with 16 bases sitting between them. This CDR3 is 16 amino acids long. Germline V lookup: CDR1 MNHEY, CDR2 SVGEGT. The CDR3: CASSDGKYPSTDTQYF. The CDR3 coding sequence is TGTGCCAGCAGCGACGGGAAGTATCCTAGCACAGATACGCAGTATTTT.

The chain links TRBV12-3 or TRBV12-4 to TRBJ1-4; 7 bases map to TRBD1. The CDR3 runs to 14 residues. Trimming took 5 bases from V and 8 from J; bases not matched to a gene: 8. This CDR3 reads CASSPGQRLEKLFF. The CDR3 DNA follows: TGTGCCAGCAGTCCGGGACAGAGGCTAGAAAAACTGTTTTTT.

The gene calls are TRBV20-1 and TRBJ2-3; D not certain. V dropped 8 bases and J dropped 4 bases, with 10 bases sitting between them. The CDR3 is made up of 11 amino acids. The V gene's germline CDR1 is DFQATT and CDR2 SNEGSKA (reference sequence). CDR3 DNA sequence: TGCAGTACAACTAAGGCAGATACGCAGTATTTT. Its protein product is CSTTKADTQYF.

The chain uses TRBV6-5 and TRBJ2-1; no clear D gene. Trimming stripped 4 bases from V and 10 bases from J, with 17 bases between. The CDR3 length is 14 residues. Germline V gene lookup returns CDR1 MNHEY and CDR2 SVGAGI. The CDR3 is CASSSPGPFLEQFF. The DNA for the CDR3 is TGTGCCAGCAGTTCCCCAGGACCCTTCCTAGAGCAGTTCTTC.

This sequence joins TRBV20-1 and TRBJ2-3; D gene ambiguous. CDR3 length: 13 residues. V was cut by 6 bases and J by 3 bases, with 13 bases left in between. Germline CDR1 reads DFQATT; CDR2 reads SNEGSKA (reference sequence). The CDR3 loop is CSAEYRVTDTQYF. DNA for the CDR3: TGCAGTGCCGAGTACCGGGTAACAGATACGCAGTATTTT.

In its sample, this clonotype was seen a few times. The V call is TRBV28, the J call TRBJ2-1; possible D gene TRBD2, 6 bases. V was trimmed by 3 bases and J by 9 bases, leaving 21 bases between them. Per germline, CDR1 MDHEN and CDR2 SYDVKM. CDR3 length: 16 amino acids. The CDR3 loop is CASSFSRGTAWGEQFF. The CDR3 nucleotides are TGTGCCAGCAGTTTTAGCCGCGGGACCGCATGGGGTGAGCAGTTCTTC.